The entry below describes one T cell receptor beta chain. Adults between about 18 and 95 years of age took part from under 25 US areas. Clinical histories supplied by participants themselves formed the basis of cohort assignment. A COVID-19 case was met by exposed participants within 2 weeks before study entry. The data derive from a study of blood T cell repertoires in COVID-19. The assay was immunoSEQ multiplex PCR, and TCRdb's table has in-frame clones only and misses some. The data hold some 270,000 clones, with roughly 88% observed a single time. The CDR3 is 15 residues long. Germline CDR1 reads GTSNPN; CDR2 reads SVGIG (reference sequence). V lost 2 bases and J lost 4; bases outside the gene matches: 6.

The TCR originated in a woman aged 35 to 49 who had been exposed to COVID-19. V and J are TRBV30 and TRBJ1-3, with 9 bases fitting TRBD1. The specimen was PBMCs or T cells enriched from blood (not recorded which). CDR3 loop: CAWSLGQGRGNTIYF. For the CDR3, the DNA is TGTGCCTGGAGTCTCGGACAGGGGCGGGGAAACACCATATATTTT.